One sample yielded the 19 T cell receptor beta chains listed below, sequenced in a study of blood T cell repertoires in COVID-19. Clones were sequenced by immunoSEQ multiplex PCR, and TCRdb holds only the in-frame ones, with some missing. The data show 400,000 to 550,000 clones, with 70% to 90% seen just once and about 2% held by the top ten. Specimen: PBMCs or T cells enriched from blood (not recorded which). These receptors were collected from a woman aged 18 to 35 with acute COVID-19.

The V and J genes are TRBV6-5 and TRBJ1-5; D unresolved. Trimming left V 4 bases short and J 0 bases short, with 10 bases between. The CDR3 has 15 residues. Germline lookup yields CDR1 MNHEY and CDR2 SVGAGI. The chain's CDR3 is CASSSGVLSNQPQHF. CDR3 nucleotides: TGTGCCAGCAGTTCCGGGGTCCTTAGCAATCAGCCCCAGCATTTT.

V gene TRBV20-1 combines with J gene TRBJ1-1, with 7 bases that match TRBD1. The length of the CDR3 is 12 residues. Germline V gene data show CDR1 as DFQATT and CDR2 as SNEGSKA (reference sequence). V was clipped by 6 bases and J by 5 bases; unmatched bases: 6. CDR3 DNA sequence: TGCAGTGCCAGTCAGGGGGTAACTGAAGCTTTCTTT. This gives the protein CSASQGVTEAFF.

This clone was observed a single time. The CDR3 loop reads CASSGTAGTGELFF. The CDR3 DNA is TGTGCCAGTAGCGGGACAGCGGGCACCGGGGAGCTGTTTTTT. The V gene is TRBV19, the J gene TRBJ2-2, with D maybe TRBD1 (7 bases). This CDR3 comprises 14 residues. Germline CDR1 is LNHDA and CDR2 is SQIVND (reference sequence). Trimming took off 6 bases at V and 4 bases at J, with 12 bases between the two ends.

V and J are TRBV29-1 and TRBJ2-3; 7 nucleotides agree with TRBD2. With V trimmed by 4 bases and J by 2 bases, 3 bases remained unmatched. Germline V gene lookup returns CDR1 SQVTM and CDR2 ANQGSEA. The CDR3 covers 13 residues. CDR3 amino acids: CSVGGGNTDTQYF. CDR3 DNA sequence: TGCAGCGTTGGGGGGGGGAACACAGATACGCAGTATTTT.

This chain joins TRBV6-2 or TRBV6-3 and TRBJ2-7; 7 bases map to TRBD1. Unmatched junction bases numbered 6, after V lost 4 bases and J lost 3 bases. The germline V gene encodes CDR1 MNHEY and CDR2 SVGEGT. This CDR3 contains 14 residues. Here the CDR3 reads CASSWDSGYYEQYF. The CDR3 DNA is TGTGCCAGCAGTTGGGACAGCGGTTACTACGAGCAGTACTTC.

The V and J genes are TRBV12-5 and TRBJ1-5, with D maybe TRBD1 (6 bases). Germline loops: CDR1 LGHNT, CDR2 FRNRAP. V gave up 6 bases and J gave up 5 bases, with 11 bases separating them. CDR3 length: 13 residues. The CDR3 loop is CASGRGADQPQHF. The DNA for the CDR3 is TGTGCTAGTGGCAGGGGTGCGGATCAGCCCCAGCATTTT.

J is TRBJ1-5 and V is TRBV30; weak D call: TRBD1 (5 bases). This CDR3 is built from 15 residues. Germline CDR1 is GTSNPN and CDR2 is SVGIG (reference sequence). The V and J ends lost 0 bases and 5 bases respectively, with 14 bases between them. In nucleotides, the CDR3 is TGTGCCTGGAGTGTACCCGACAGTAAGCATCAGCCCCAGCATTTT. Protein: CAWSVPDSKHQPQHF.

The chain recombines TRBV18 with TRBJ1-2; D uncertain. Germline lookup yields CDR1 KGHSH and CDR2 LQKENI. Trimming took off 3 bases at V and 2 bases at J, with 13 bases between the two ends. The CDR3 extends over 15 amino acids. The CDR3 protein is CASSPNTRVNYGYTF. The CDR3 DNA follows: TGTGCCAGCTCACCCAACACGAGGGTAAACTATGGCTACACCTTC.

The chain uses TRBV4-3 and TRBJ1-2; unclear D gene. Germline CDR1 and CDR2: LGHNA and YSLEER. The CDR3 has 17 amino acids. Deletions cut 0 bases from V and 7 bases from J, with 21 bases between. Written as DNA, the CDR3 is TGCGCCAGCAGCCAAGATACTATAAGACATGGACTTATTGGCTACACCTTC. Translated: CASSQDTIRHGLIGYTF.

The chain links TRBV19 to TRBJ1-5; D gene unclear. CDR3 length equals 14 residues. The ends were cut back, 4 bases at V and 0 bases at J, with 7 bases in the middle. Germline V CDR1 and CDR2: LNHDA, SQIVND (reference sequence). CDR3 loop: CASSTGISNQPQHF. As DNA, the CDR3 is TGTGCCAGTAGTACGGGGATTAGCAATCAGCCCCAGCATTTT.

The CDR3 bases are TGCAGTGCTAGTCGGGATACCCACTATGGCTACACCTTC. Translated, it gives CSASRDTHYGYTF. V usage is TRBV20-1 and J usage is TRBJ1-2; no firm D call. This CDR3 region has 13 residues. Germline CDR1 DFQATT, CDR2 SNEGSKA (reference sequence). V was clipped by 3 bases and J by 3 bases, with 11 bases between them.

V gene TRBV6-5 combines with J gene TRBJ1-5, with 7 nucleotides matching TRBD1. Germline CDR1 MNHEY, CDR2 SVGAGI. J gave up 2 bases and V 2 bases, and 0 bases lay outside the gene matches. The CDR3 extends over 14 amino acids. The CDR3 protein is CASSYGQGNQPQHF. The CDR3 region has the DNA TGTGCCAGCAGTTACGGACAGGGCAATCAGCCCCAGCATTTT.

This clone was counted between two and nine times. The chain employs TRBV4-1 and TRBJ2-7, with 9 bases identical to TRBD2. Germline CDR1 reads MGHRA; CDR2 reads YSYEKL. The CDR3 has 16 residues. The J segment lost 6 bases and the V segment lost 1 base, leaving 10 bases of the junction unmatched. The CDR3 protein is CASSQVNAGGASEQYF. As DNA, the CDR3 is TGCGCCAGCAGCCAAGTTAATGCGGGAGGGGCCTCCGAGCAGTACTTC.

The genes are TRBV4-3 and TRBJ2-5; a possible D gene is TRBD1 (6 bases). Looked up from germline, CDR1 is LGHNA and CDR2 is YSLEER. Trimming removed 1 base from V and 5 bases from J, with 14 bases in between. The CDR3 loop spans 15 amino acids. CDR3 protein: CASSQGAGVGETQYF. As DNA, the CDR3 is TGCGCCAGCAGCCAAGGAGCAGGGGTGGGTGAGACCCAGTACTTC.

This chain links TRBV9 with TRBJ1-6, with D perhaps TRBD1 (5 bases). V lost 3 bases, J lost 3 bases, and 7 bases lay in between. From germline, CDR1 is SGDLS and CDR2 YYNGEE. This CDR3 is built from 14 residues. CDR3 loop: CASSATVYNSPLHF. The CDR3 DNA follows: TGTGCCAGCAGCGCGACAGTCTATAATTCACCCCTCCACTTT.

The chain couples TRBV4-2 to TRBJ2-7; maybe TRBD2 (5 bases). The ends were cut back, 0 bases at V and 0 bases at J, with 9 bases in the middle. Germline CDR1 is LGHNA and CDR2 is YNFKEQ. The CDR3 spans 15 residues. CDR3 amino acids: CASSQEGGRSYEQYF. CDR3 nucleotides: TGTGCCAGCAGCCAAGAAGGCGGGCGCTCCTACGAGCAGTACTTC.

The chain recombines TRBV19 with TRBJ1-5, with a tentative D call TRBD1 (6 bases). Germline V gives CDR1 LNHDA, CDR2 SQIVND (reference sequence). The CDR3 length is 13 residues. The V end lost 8 bases, the J end lost 7 bases, and 15 bases lay between the germline ends. The CDR3 nucleotides are TGTGCCAGTGCACCACAGGGAAGACAGCCCCAGCATTTT. Translation gives CASAPQGRQPQHF.

This chain connects TRBV7-3 to TRBJ2-3; 10 bases are shared with TRBD1. CDR1 and CDR2 (germline): SGHTA, FQGTGA. CDR3 length: 15 amino acids. J gave up 6 bases and V 2 bases, and 5 bases lay outside the gene matches. The DNA for the CDR3 is TGTGCCAGCAGCTTAGGGACAGGGGTTAGGGATACGCAGTATTTT. Its translation: CASSLGTGVRDTQYF.

The J gene is TRBJ1-1, the V gene TRBV28; D gene ambiguous. Trimming left V 2 bases short and J 0 bases short, with 10 bases between. The CDR3 covers 15 residues. The germline V gene has CDR1 MDHEN and CDR2 SYDVKM. In nucleotides, the CDR3 is TGTGCCAGCAGTTTAGAACGAACGGTGAACACTGAAGCTTTCTTT. Translated: CASSLERTVNTEAFF.